This TCR beta chain is drawn from a study of shared clonotypes between healthy human individuals. The assay ran at deep level. Using immunoSEQ multiplex PCR, the repertoire was profiled, and TCRdb retains in-frame clones only, with some absent. The sample yields under 1,100,000 clones, about 75% seen once. V shed 6 bases and J shed 3 bases, with 15 bases lying between them. CDR1 is MDHEN and CDR2 is SYDVKM in the germline V gene. The CDR3 consists of 14 residues. The sample comprised memory CD4+ T cells sorted from blood. Indicated subset: CD45RA-negative fraction. This chain connects TRBV28 to TRBJ2-7; no definite D call. This TCR derives from a man aged 18 to 30 in good health. DNA for the CDR3: TGTGCCAGCAGAACACAAGGTTCGGACTACGAGCAGTACTTC. This encodes CASRTQGSDYEQYF. Drawing the rest from reference TRBV28 and TRBJ2-7, the complete variable domain is DVKVTQSSRYLVKRTGEKVFLECVQDMDHENMFWYRQDPGLGLRLIYFSYDVKMKEKGDIPEGYSVSREKKERFSLILESASTNQTSMYLCASRTQGSDYEQYFGPGTRLTVT.